This T cell receptor beta chain was profiled in a study of blood T cell repertoires in COVID-19. Study information: The study drew acute and convalescent COVID-19 samples from the United States, Italy and Spain. T cells, B-cell-depleted T cells, or PBMCs provided the cDNA or gDNA that served as material.

Study processing details: How many nucleated cells were present was estimated from reference gene primer amplification. Assay used: immunoSEQ multiplex PCR; TCRdb lists only in-frame clones, some missing. The V and J calls and clone size were taken over from that table, and D and trimming were inferred from the DNA. Of about 46,000 clones in the sample, 85% to 90% were seen once. This clone was picked up a small number of times. Germline V gene data show CDR1 as SGHDT and CDR2 as YYEEEE. V lost 5 bases and J lost 5; bases outside the gene matches: 9. This CDR3 is 14 amino acids long. The sequence came from a human donor in a cohort sampled during active COVID-19. Material: peripheral blood. The rearrangement links TRBV5-6 to TRBJ2-7; 8 nucleotides match TRBD2. The CDR3 loop reads CASSSLGTSNEQYF. CDR3 sequence (DNA): TGTGCCAGCAGTTCGCTCGGGACTAGTAACGAGCAGTACTTC. Full variable domain (rest looked up from reference TRBV5-6 and TRBJ2-7): DAGVTQSPTHLIKTRGQQVTLRCSPKSGHDTVSWYQQALGQGPQFIFQYYEEEERQRGNFPDRFSGHQFPNYSSELNVNALLLGDSALYLCASSSLGTSNEQYFGPGTRLTVT.